The following is a TCR beta chain sequence with its context. The method was immunoSEQ multiplex PCR; TCRdb's version includes in-frame clones alone and lacks a portion of them. The sample includes some 93,000 clones, less than 90% of them seen just once. The sample is drawn from a study of blood T cell repertoires in COVID-19. The germline gives CDR1 GTSNPN, CDR2 SVGIG (reference sequence). With 8 bases removed from V and 1 base from J, the gap between germline ends came to 20 bases. This CDR3 spans 15 amino acids. Sequenced input: peripheral blood. The chain links TRBV30 to TRBJ1-1; no definite D call. The clonotype was recovered from a man in his fifties or sixties with acute or convalescent COVID-19. Here the CDR3 DNA reads TGTGCCGGGTCGACTCTCCTCTCTTGGAACACTGAAGCTTTCTTT. It is translated as CAGSTLLSWNTEAFF.